The 16 T cell receptor beta chains below come from one sample, sequenced in a study of vaccination and CD4 T cells after COVID-19. For these TCRs, the target antigens are not known. Researchers used the Oncomine TCR Beta short-read assay to sequence DNA from cultured CD4+ T cells. Each CDR3 protein gets one entry after TCRdb re-called the PCR reads with MiXCR. The sample contains 6,500 or so distinct CDR3 sequences, 50% to 60% of which appear only once. Treatment described: roughly 11-day PBMC culture with coronavirus spike peptide pools or control peptides (ViraFEST assay). CD4+ T cells that came from the unexposed donor were collected before the COVID-19 pandemic (2011-2018). Sequencing was performed on CD4+ T cells from blood, cultured in vitro. These receptors all stem from a human donor in good health.

The chain combines TRBV20-1 with TRBJ2-7; D is uncertain. With 6 bases removed from V and 3 bases from J, the gap between germline ends came to 15 bases. The germline CDR1 and CDR2 sequences are DFQATT and SNEGSKA (reference sequence). The CDR3 length is 13 residues. The CDR3 loop reads CSAKVKVFYEQYF. The CDR3, as DNA: TGCAGTGCAAAGGTAAAGGTTTTCTACGAGCAGTACTTC.

The table lists this clonotype with a few counts. The chain carries TRBV12-3 or TRBV12-4 and TRBJ1-5, with a possible D match to TRBD1 (5 bases). The length of the CDR3 is 15 residues. V was shortened by 4 bases and J by 9 bases, with 19 bases between the two germline ends. For the CDR3, the DNA is TGTGCCAGCAGTTCTAGAATCGAGGGAGACAGGCCCCAGCATTTT. It is translated as CASSSRIEGDRPQHF.

The chain recombines TRBV2 with TRBJ2-7, with no clear D. The CDR3 length is 11 residues. V shed 4 bases and J shed 4 bases, with 5 bases lying between them. The germline V gene encodes CDR1 SNHLY and CDR2 FYNNEI. CDR3 nucleotide sequence: TGTGCCAGCAGTGCCCGATACGAGCAGTACTTC. As protein: CASSARYEQYF.

This clonotype turned up a few times. The chain joins TRBV15 to TRBJ1-3; D unresolved. The CDR3 sequence is 15 residues long. The V end was cut by 0 bases, the J end by 0 bases, with 6 bases between. Germline lookup yields CDR1 LNHNV and CDR2 YYDKDF (reference sequence). CDR3 DNA sequence: TGTGCCACCAGCAGAGATCCACACTCTGGAAACACCATATATTTT. This codes for CATSRDPHSGNTIYF.

The CDR3 is CASSLWRNTEAFF. In DNA, the CDR3 is TGTGCCAGCAGCTTGTGGAGGAACACTGAAGCTTTCTTT. The genes are TRBV5-4 and TRBJ1-1; no firm D call. Germline values: CDR1 SGHNT, CDR2 YYREEE (reference sequence). V was cut by 1 base and J by 1 base, with 5 bases left in between. The length of the CDR3 is 13 residues.

This clonotype was seen a handful of times. The chain uses TRBV28 and TRBJ1-2; TRBD1 might be the D (6 bases). The CDR3 has 13 amino acids. CDR1 is MDHEN and CDR2 is SYDVKM in the germline V gene. With 10 bases removed from V and 6 bases from J, the gap between germline ends came to 18 bases. The CDR3 spells CATAQGSENGYTF. DNA for the CDR3: TGTGCCACTGCACAGGGCTCGGAAAATGGCTACACCTTC.

This chain links TRBV19 with TRBJ2-5; D not certain. This CDR3 has 11 amino acids. V shed 3 bases and J shed 7 bases, with 6 bases lying between them. The germline V gene encodes CDR1 LNHDA and CDR2 SQIVND (reference sequence). CDR3 amino acids: CASSIWGTQYF. Written as DNA, the CDR3 is TGTGCCAGTAGTATCTGGGGGACCCAGTACTTC.

This clonotype was seen a handful of times. The V gene is TRBV7-8, the J gene TRBJ2-3; 9 bases are a match to TRBD1. Germline assignment: CDR1 SGHVS and CDR2 FQNEAQ. The CDR3 extends over 19 amino acids. Trimming removed 4 bases from V and 4 bases from J; junction bases left unmatched: 18. CDR3 residues: CASSSSLGRDRVSADTQYF. The CDR3 bases are TGTGCCAGCAGCTCCAGTCTTGGTCGGGACAGGGTTTCAGCAGATACGCAGTATTTT. The full variable domain, with the rest looked up from reference TRBV7-8 and TRBJ2-3, is GAGVSQSPRYKVAKRGQDVALRCDPISGHVSLFWYQQALGQGPEFLTYFQNEAQLDKSGLPSDRFFAERPEGSVSTLKIQRTQQEDSAVYLCASSSSLGRDRVSADTQYFGPGTRLTVL.

This chain uses TRBV20-1 with TRBJ2-7, with 10 bases that match TRBD2. In germline, CDR1 is DFQATT, CDR2 SNEGSKA (reference sequence). V was clipped by 5 bases and J by 5 bases; unmatched bases: 6. This CDR3 spans 13 amino acids. The CDR3 region is CSAPLAGVHEQYF. CDR3 in DNA: TGCAGTGCTCCGCTAGCGGGGGTGCACGAGCAGTACTTC.

This chain uses TRBV20-1 with TRBJ1-1, with TRBD1 matching over 11 bases. The CDR3 has 13 amino acids. Unmatched junction bases numbered 5, after V lost 5 bases and J lost 6 bases. Per germline, CDR1 DFQATT and CDR2 SNEGSKA (reference sequence). The CDR3 loop reads CSAPGQGASEAFF. In DNA, the CDR3 is TGCAGTGCTCCAGGACAGGGGGCTTCTGAAGCTTTCTTT.

The rearrangement joins TRBV10-3 to TRBJ2-7; 10 positions match TRBD2. Looked up from germline, CDR1 is ENHRY and CDR2 is SYGVKD. The CDR3 covers 14 residues. The J segment lost 6 bases and the V segment lost 1 base, leaving 3 bases of the junction unmatched. CDR3 residues: CAISELGLAFEQYF. The CDR3 bases are TGTGCCATCAGTGAGTTGGGACTAGCGTTCGAGCAGTACTTC.

The rearrangement joins TRBV21-1 to TRBJ2-7; the DNA was not compared with TRBD2, the D call given in the table. TRBV21-1 is a recognized pseudogene. The CDR3 is 15 residues long. The DNA for the CDR3 is TGTGCCAGCAGCATTACCGAGCGGGGATTCTACGAGCAGTACTTC. Its protein is CASSITERGFYEQYF.

The rearrangement links TRBV20-1 to TRBJ2-3, with 11 bases fitting TRBD2. J was trimmed by 4 bases and V by 5 bases; bases with no gene match: 11. In germline, CDR1 is DFQATT, CDR2 SNEGSKA (reference sequence). The CDR3 spans 16 residues. The DNA of the CDR3 is TGCAGTGCTCTGGGGAGACTAGCGGGGCTTGCAGATACGCAGTATTTT. The encoded protein is CSALGRLAGLADTQYF.

The chain couples TRBV10-1 to TRBJ2-1, with 9 bases lining up with TRBD1. Per the germline V gene, CDR1 is WNHNN and CDR2 is SYGVQD (reference sequence). The CDR3 sequence is 13 residues long. V was pared by 6 bases and J by 8 bases, with 5 bases of the junction left unmatched. The CDR3: CASSGQGFDEQFF. DNA of the CDR3: TGCGCCAGCAGCGGACAGGGGTTTGATGAGCAGTTCTTC.

This clonotype was observed a handful of times. The chain combines TRBV14 with TRBJ2-1; TRBD2 aligns across 7 bases. The V and J ends lost 4 bases and 8 bases, in that order; junction bases with no gene match: 14. Germline lookup yields CDR1 SGHDN and CDR2 FVKESK. The CDR3 totals 16 residues. The CDR3 DNA sequence: TGTGCCAGCAGCCTATCTGGGTGGGAGGGCGACGATGAGCAGTTCTTC. It codes for CASSLSGWEGDDEQFF.

V is TRBV18 and J is TRBJ2-5; the D gene is possibly TRBD2 (5 bases). V gave up 6 bases and J gave up 5 bases, with 19 bases separating them. The CDR3 has 15 residues. Per the germline V gene, CDR1 is KGHSH and CDR2 is LQKENI. The CDR3 here is CASSLANPSVETQYF. In DNA, the CDR3 is TGTGCCAGCTCTCTAGCCAATCCATCGGTGGAGACCCAGTACTTC.